This T cell receptor beta chain was documented in a study of blood T cell repertoires in COVID-19 (dated by TCRdb to the early 2020s). For the wider study: Samples covering the acute and convalescent phases of COVID-19 were provided by collaborators in the United States, Italy and Spain. The prospective study material was composed of cDNA or gDNA derived from T cells, B-cell-depleted T cells, or PBMCs. The dataset comprised deeply sampled blood TCRbeta repertoires from subjects exposed to, actively infected with, or recovered from COVID-19. The repertoires were made available in a free public database intended to serve as a resource for research on the immune response to SARS-CoV-2. The samples were drawn from two sources: the first 160 participants of the ongoing ImmuneRACE study, and fewer than 1,500 subjects contributed by 6 global collaborators. The sample metadata nearly always contained a de-identified subject ID, COVID-19 status, age in years and sex. Where available, HLA class I and class II types were obtained from metadata supplied by the sample provider rather than from assay-based typing.

In its sample, this clone was seen a few times. Its antigen has not been determined. Per-nucleotide qualities are absent, and no much larger clonotype sits a single base away. The immunoSEQ Assay, a bias-controlled multiplex PCR, was used to amplify TCRbeta CDR3 regions from genomic DNA. The published analysis was carried out like this. The number of nucleated cells in each sample was estimated from the amplification of reference gene primers within the assay. To quantify the absolute abundance of each unique TCRbeta CDR3 rearrangement, sequence reads were collapsed and filtered. For each sample, productive Simpson clonality was calculated as the square root of Simpson's diversity index across productive rearrangements. TCRdb took over this immuneACCESS table, retaining in-frame rearrangements with V and J assigned. Such tables are incomplete; in checked studies, under half of the missing clones stem from an unresolved V gene, and the remainder is unexplained. Clonal size and the V and J genes are those of that table, whereas D and trimming came from the DNA. For this sample there are about 59,000 clones; 73% appear just once. Around 20% of the sample is taken by the ten largest.

Each collaborating institution followed its own protocols to collect whole blood in K2EDTA tubes. For TCRbeta analysis, collaborators shipped samples in one of three forms: frozen whole blood, isolated PBMCs, or DNA extracted from either of those sample types. The research as a whole found: How much clinical and demographic metadata was included differed by source and by participant, and the metadata was provided uncurated.

This receptor was identified in a woman aged 45-59 years with active or convalescent COVID-19. The sequenced sample consisted of peripheral blood.

DNA sequence: TGTGCCAGCAGCGTAGGGACACACCGAGGTTCACCCCTCCACTTT. The resulting protein is CASSVGTHRGSPLHF. The sequence links TRBV9 to TRBJ1-6; TRBD1 is possibly the D segment (5 matching bases). For CDR1 and CDR2, the germline V gene lists SGDLS and YYNGEE. CDR3 length: 15 amino acids, cysteine to phenylalanine. The retained sequence is limited to the CDR3, 45 bases, with the frame set at the first base. V is reduced by 0 bases and J by 9 bases, leaving a spacing of 13 bases between them.